Shown below are 30 T cell receptor beta chains from a single sample sequenced in a study of blood T cell repertoires in COVID-19. Measured with immunoSEQ multiplex PCR; TCRdb has only the in-frame clones, and not every one. Of around 180,000 clones detected, 79% appear once; the ten largest clones hold roughly 17%. The sample was peripheral blood. The receptor set was obtained from a man in his 60s with active or convalescent COVID-19.

The J gene is TRBJ2-2, the V gene TRBV7-3; a possible D gene is TRBD2 (6 bases). The ends were cut back, 6 bases at V and 4 bases at J, with 12 bases in the middle. Germline lookup yields CDR1 SGHTA and CDR2 FQGTGA. This CDR3 has 14 amino acids. The CDR3 region is CASRPSGVTGELFF. CDR3 nucleotides: TGTGCCAGCAGACCTTCGGGGGTCACCGGGGAGCTGTTTTTT.

The rearrangement links TRBV6-5 to TRBJ2-4; the D gene is possibly TRBD2 (5 bases). Per the germline V gene, CDR1 is MNHEY and CDR2 is SVGAGI. The CDR3 extends over 12 amino acids. Deletions cut 8 bases from V and 8 bases from J, with 13 bases between. The CDR3 protein is CASVSGEYIQYF. CDR3 nucleotides: TGTGCCAGCGTGAGTGGGGAGTACATTCAGTACTTC.

As concerns this clone: Sequence at one end of the junction differs from germline and may be a read error. The chain employs TRBV24-1 and TRBJ2-2; maybe TRBD1 (5 bases). The V gene's germline CDR1 is KGHDR and CDR2 SFDVKD. This CDR3 is 15 amino acids long. The CDR3 spells CAASDPTETTGELFF. CDR3 DNA: TGTGCCGCCAGTGACCCGACAGAAACCACCGGGGAGCTGTTTTTT.

The chain joins TRBV6-6 to TRBJ2-1; no firm D call. Germline V CDR1 and CDR2: MNHNY, SVGAGI (reference sequence). This CDR3 has 14 residues. The V and J ends lost 3 bases and 2 bases respectively, with 8 bases between them. CDR3 region: CASSYRTAYNEQFF. The CDR3 DNA reads as TGTGCCAGCAGTTATCGAACAGCCTACAATGAGCAGTTCTTC.

The V and J genes are TRBV7-8 and TRBJ2-2; TRBD2 matches at 13 bases. The germline V gene encodes CDR1 SGHVS and CDR2 FQNEAQ. Unmatched junction bases numbered 6, after V lost 5 bases and J lost 3 bases. This CDR3 has 17 residues. The DNA for the CDR3 is TGTGCCAGCAGCCTACTAGCGGGAGGGCCATACACCGGGGAGCTGTTTTTT. Amino acids: CASSLLAGGPYTGELFF.

The J gene is TRBJ2-1, the V gene TRBV5-4; weak D call: TRBD2 (6 bases). CDR1 is SGHNT and CDR2 is YYREEE in the germline V gene (reference sequence). The CDR3 loop spans 16 amino acids. Trimming removed 4 bases at V and 4 bases at J, with 18 bases between. The CDR3 protein is CASSPPPAGAYNEQFF. The CDR3 nucleotides are TGTGCCAGCAGCCCCCCCCCAGCGGGCGCGTACAATGAGCAGTTCTTC.

This clone has only one observation. J is TRBJ2-7 and V is TRBV15; D ambiguous. CDR3 size: 16 residues. Germline lookup yields CDR1 LNHNV and CDR2 YYDKDF (reference sequence). The ends were cut back, 1 base at V and 4 bases at J, with 17 bases in the middle. The CDR3 nucleotides are TGTGCCACCAGCAGAGGGCCTCCAGGCCAAGGATACGAGCAGTACTTC. It specifies CATSRGPPGQGYEQYF.

J is TRBJ1-1 and V is TRBV19; D is unclear. The CDR3 spans 13 residues. V was cut by 8 bases and J by 6 bases, with 16 bases left in between. CDR1 is LNHDA, CDR2 SQIVND, per germline (reference sequence). The CDR3 protein is CASEAQSLAEAFF. CDR3 coding DNA: TGTGCCAGTGAAGCCCAAAGCTTAGCTGAAGCTTTCTTT.

The DNA for the CDR3 is TGTGCCAGCAGCTTAGCCGGGGGAGGGGCAACTCAGCCCCAGCATTTT. This translates into CASSLAGGGATQPQHF. The chain employs TRBV7-9 and TRBJ1-5, with a possible D match to TRBD1 (5 bases). V lost 0 bases and J 6 bases, leaving 15 bases between the germline ends. Germline V gives CDR1 SEHNR, CDR2 FQNEAQ (reference sequence). CDR3 length equals 16 residues.

This clone was detected only once. The CDR3 here is CASSLSSGNQPQHF. CDR3 sequence (DNA): TGTGCCAGCAGTCTATCCAGCGGCAATCAGCCCCAGCATTTT. The chain employs TRBV6-1 and TRBJ1-5; D is uncertain. The CDR3 totals 14 residues. Trimming took off 5 bases at V and 2 bases at J, with 10 bases between the two ends. Germline V gives CDR1 MNHNS, CDR2 SASEGT.

This clone was detected a few times. The chain links TRBV27 to TRBJ2-7; D gene uncertain. This CDR3 region has 13 residues. Germline CDR1 MNHEY, CDR2 SMNVEV (reference sequence). V lost 4 bases and J 3 bases, leaving 10 bases between the germline ends. Written as DNA, the CDR3 is TGTGCCAGCAGTTCGACATCGAACTACGAGCAGTACTTC. Protein: CASSSTSNYEQYF.

V usage is TRBV5-1 and J usage is TRBJ2-7; TRBD2 matches at 7 bases. J lost 5 bases, V lost 1 base, and 6 bases had no gene match. CDR3 length: 14 residues. CDR1 and CDR2 (germline): SGHRS, YFSETQ. CDR3 in DNA: TGCGCCAGCAGCTTGTTAGGACTAGGGGACGAGCAGTACTTC. It translates to CASSLLGLGDEQYF. The full variable domain, completed using reference TRBV5-1 and TRBJ2-7, is KAGVTQTPRYLIKTRGQQVTLSCSPISGHRSVSWYQQTPGQGLQFLFEYFSETQRNKGNFPGRFSGRQFSNSRSEMNVSTLELGDSALYLCASSLLGLGDEQYFGPGTRLTVT.

The chain uses TRBV5-4 and TRBJ2-1; 13 bases agree with TRBD2. This CDR3 spans 18 amino acids. V dropped 0 bases and J dropped 1; count of bases not matched to a gene: 4. Germline V CDR1 and CDR2: SGHNT, YYREEE (reference sequence). The chain's CDR3 is CASSLGTSGRGSYNEQFF. The CDR3 DNA reads as TGTGCCAGCAGCTTGGGGACTAGCGGGAGAGGGTCCTACAATGAGCAGTTCTTC.

This clone came up a few times. J is TRBJ1-5 and V is TRBV6-6; possible D gene TRBD1, 6 bases. Trimming took off 5 bases at V and 0 bases at J, with 20 bases between the two ends. The CDR3 consists of 18 residues. The germline V gene has CDR1 MNHNY and CDR2 SVGAGI (reference sequence). In DNA, the CDR3 is TGTGCCAGCAGTCCAGGGGAGGGGGATTGGTATAGCAATCAGCCCCAGCATTTT. Its protein is CASSPGEGDWYSNQPQHF.

The CDR3 coding sequence is TGTGCCAGCAGTGACAGTCTCTCCTACGAGCAGTACTTC. Protein sequence: CASSDSLSYEQYF. This chain joins TRBV2 and TRBJ2-7, with D unresolved. This CDR3 has 13 amino acids. The V gene's germline CDR1 is SNHLY and CDR2 FYNNEI. The germline V and J ends were trimmed by 3 bases and 0 bases, with 6 bases remaining between them.

This clone occurred a few times. V is TRBV27 and J is TRBJ2-7; 7 positions agree with TRBD1. V was pared by 5 bases and J by 0 bases, with 7 bases of the junction left unmatched. Germline V lookup: CDR1 MNHEY, CDR2 SMNVEV (reference sequence). This CDR3 is 15 amino acids long. The CDR3 sequence: CASSPLQGISYEQYF. For the CDR3, the DNA is TGTGCCAGCAGTCCCTTACAGGGGATCTCCTACGAGCAGTACTTC.

V is TRBV7-7 and J is TRBJ2-1, with 12 bases matching TRBD2. CDR3 length: 17 amino acids. With V trimmed by 1 base and J by 6 bases, 7 bases remained unmatched. Germline V gene lookup returns CDR1 SSHAT and CDR2 FNYEAQ (reference sequence). The CDR3 loop is CASSLEASGRAFNEQFF. In DNA, the CDR3 is TGTGCCAGCAGCTTAGAGGCTAGCGGGAGGGCCTTCAATGAGCAGTTCTTC.

For the CDR3, the DNA is TGTGCCAGCAGTTTAAATAGGGCGGCTAGCGGGAGGGCCGTAACCAAGGACGAGCAGTACTTC. This translates into CASSLNRAASGRAVTKDEQYF. The rearrangement joins TRBV28 to TRBJ2-7; TRBD2 matches at 12 bases. V dropped 2 bases and J dropped 5; count of bases not matched to a gene: 22. The CDR3 sequence is 21 residues long. Germline V lookup: CDR1 MDHEN, CDR2 SYDVKM. The whole variable domain, filled in from reference TRBV28 and TRBJ2-7, reads DVKVTQSSRYLVKRTGEKVFLECVQDMDHENMFWYRQDPGLGLRLIYFSYDVKMKEKGDIPEGYSVSREKKERFSLILESASTNQTSMYLCASSLNRAASGRAVTKDEQYFGPGTRLTVT.

This chain joins TRBV6-5 and TRBJ1-2; 7 bases are shared with TRBD1. CDR3 length: 14 residues. Germline loops: CDR1 MNHEY, CDR2 SVGAGI. V gave up 6 bases and J gave up 4 bases; unmatched junction bases: 8. The CDR3 loop is CASRRQGPPYGYTF. The CDR3 region has the DNA TGTGCCAGCAGACGACAGGGACCACCCTATGGCTACACCTTC.

Only one count was recorded for this clone. Here the CDR3 DNA reads TGTGCCAGCACCCACGGGGGGCGCGGTAATGAAAAACTGTTTTTT. Translated, it gives CASTHGGRGNEKLFF. This chain links TRBV5-8 with TRBJ1-4; the D gene is possibly TRBD1 (6 bases). V was clipped by 6 bases and J by 4 bases, with 16 bases between them. In germline, CDR1 is SGHTS, CDR2 YDEGEE. The CDR3 is 15 amino acids.

The J gene is TRBJ2-3, the V gene TRBV24-1, with a tentative D call TRBD2 (5 bases). CDR1 KGHDR and CDR2 SFDVKD come from the germline V gene. Trimming removed 7 bases at V and 0 bases at J, with 10 bases between. The CDR3 is made up of 14 amino acids. The CDR3 reads CATRAGVSTDTQYF. DNA of the CDR3: TGTGCCACCAGGGCGGGCGTCAGCACAGATACGCAGTATTTT.

The chain is built from TRBV9 and TRBJ1-6; D possibly corresponds to TRBD1 (5 bases). Germline CDR1 reads SGDLS; CDR2 reads YYNGEE. The CDR3 is 14 amino acids. Trimming shortened V by 6 bases and J by 7 bases, and 14 bases separated the two germline ends. In DNA, the CDR3 is TGTGCCAGCAATCCAGGGCTCGACAATTCACCCCTCCACTTT. It translates to CASNPGLDNSPLHF.

This chain uses TRBV14 with TRBJ2-3, with D tentatively TRBD2 (6 bases). The CDR3 spans 14 residues. V was clipped by 2 bases and J by 8 bases, with 14 bases between them. CDR1 is SGHDN, CDR2 FVKESK, per germline. The CDR3 protein is CASSQYLGGFTQYF. The CDR3 DNA sequence: TGTGCCAGCAGCCAATATTTGGGGGGATTTACGCAGTATTTT. Full variable domain (missing parts from reference TRBV14 and TRBJ2-3): EAGVTQFPSHSVIEKGQTVTLRCDPISGHDNLYWYRRVMGKEIKFLLHFVKESKQDESGMPNNRFLAERTGGTYSTLKVQPAELEDSGVYFCASSQYLGGFTQYFGPGTRLTVL.

The chain links TRBV27 to TRBJ1-2; D might be TRBD1 (5 bases). Germline V lookup: CDR1 MNHEY, CDR2 SMNVEV (reference sequence). This CDR3 is 13 amino acids long. Trimming took 6 bases from V and 3 from J, leaving 11 bases between them. The CDR3 loop reads CASRDTADYGYTF. CDR3 nucleotide sequence: TGTGCCAGCAGGGACACCGCCGACTATGGCTACACCTTC.

The rearrangement uses TRBV7-2 and TRBJ1-4; D is uncertain. This CDR3 spans 12 amino acids. Trimming took 5 bases from V and 10 from J, leaving 11 bases between them. Germline lookup yields CDR1 SGHTA and CDR2 FQGNSA. The DNA of the CDR3 is TGTGCCAGCAGCAACATGGCTGGAAAACTGTTTTTT. It translates to CASSNMAGKLFF.

CDR3 nucleotide sequence: TGTGCCAGCAGCTCCACAGGGCGTGAAGCTTTCTTT. Amino acid sequence: CASSSTGREAFF. This chain connects TRBV7-9 to TRBJ1-1, with a tentative D call TRBD1 (6 bases). The V and J ends lost 4 bases and 7 bases respectively, with 10 bases between them. Germline V CDR1 and CDR2: SEHNR, FQNEAQ (reference sequence). CDR3 length equals 12 residues.

In nucleotides, the CDR3 is TGTGCCAGCAGAGGACAGGGTAGCGGTGCTGAAGCTTTCTTT. Its translation: CASRGQGSGAEAFF. The chain combines TRBV28 with TRBJ1-1; TRBD1 agrees at 8 bases. The CDR3 is made up of 14 amino acids. CDR1 and CDR2 from the germline V gene are MDHEN and SYDVKM. V dropped 6 bases and J dropped 6; count of bases not matched to a gene: 9.

The V call is TRBV20-1, the J call TRBJ2-7; 7 bases agree with TRBD1. This CDR3 has 16 residues. The V gene's germline CDR1 is DFQATT and CDR2 SNEGSKA (reference sequence). Trimming took 3 bases from V and 2 from J; bases not matched to a gene: 13. CDR3 sequence: CSASFFLSGQTYEQYF. The DNA for the CDR3 is TGCAGTGCTAGTTTCTTCTTGTCGGGACAGACCTACGAGCAGTACTTC.

This clone was picked up a small number of times. The chain couples TRBV27 to TRBJ1-5, with unresolved D. The V gene lost 6 bases and the J gene lost 6 bases, with 15 bases spanning the gap. The length of the CDR3 is 14 residues. The germline CDR1 and CDR2 sequences are MNHEY and SMNVEV (reference sequence). The CDR3 bases are TGTGCCAGCAGCCTGGGCTTGTCAGGTCAGCCCCAGCATTTT. The encoded protein is CASSLGLSGQPQHF.

The gene calls are TRBV11-3 and TRBJ1-2; D gene ambiguous. This CDR3 has 11 amino acids. CDR1 is SGHNT, CDR2 YENEEA, per germline. V was shortened by 7 bases and J by 6 bases, with 9 bases between the two germline ends. The CDR3 loop reads CASTSCNGYTF. DNA of the CDR3: TGTGCCAGCACCTCTTGTAATGGCTACACCTTC.